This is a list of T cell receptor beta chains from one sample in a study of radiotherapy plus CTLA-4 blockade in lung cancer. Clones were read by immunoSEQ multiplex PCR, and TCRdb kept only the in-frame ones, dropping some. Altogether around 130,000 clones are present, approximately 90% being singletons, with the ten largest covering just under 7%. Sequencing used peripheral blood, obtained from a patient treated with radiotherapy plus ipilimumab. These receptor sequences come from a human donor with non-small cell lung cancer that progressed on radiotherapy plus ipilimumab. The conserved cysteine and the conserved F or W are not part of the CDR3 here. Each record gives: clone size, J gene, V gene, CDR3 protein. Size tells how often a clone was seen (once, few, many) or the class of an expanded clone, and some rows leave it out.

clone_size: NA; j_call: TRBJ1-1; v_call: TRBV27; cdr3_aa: ASSLSFSLNTEAF
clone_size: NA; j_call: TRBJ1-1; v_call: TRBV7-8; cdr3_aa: ASSHRDRNTEAF
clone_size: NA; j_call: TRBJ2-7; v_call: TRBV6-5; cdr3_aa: ASSYSSGRLGYEQY
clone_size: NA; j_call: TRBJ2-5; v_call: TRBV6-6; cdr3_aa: ASSRTGNQETQY
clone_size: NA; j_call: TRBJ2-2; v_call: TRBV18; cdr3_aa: ASSPRGPGELF
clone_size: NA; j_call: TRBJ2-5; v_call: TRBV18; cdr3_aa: ASSPLGRNGETQY
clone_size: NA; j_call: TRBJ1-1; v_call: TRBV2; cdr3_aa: ASRERRALNTEAF
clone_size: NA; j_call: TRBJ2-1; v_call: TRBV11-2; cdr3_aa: ASSSDTEDEQF
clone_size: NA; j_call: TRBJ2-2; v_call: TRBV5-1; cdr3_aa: ASSAGLASGELF
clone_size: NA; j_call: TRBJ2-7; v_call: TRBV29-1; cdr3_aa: SVAGSSYEQY
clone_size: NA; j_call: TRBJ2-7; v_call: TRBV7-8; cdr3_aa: ASSLVEVYEQY
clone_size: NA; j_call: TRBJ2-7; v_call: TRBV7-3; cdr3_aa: ASSLDGTPAYEQY
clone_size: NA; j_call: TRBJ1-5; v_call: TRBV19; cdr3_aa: ASSPGVEPQH
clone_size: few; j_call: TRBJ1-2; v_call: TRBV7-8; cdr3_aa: ASSLEGGYT
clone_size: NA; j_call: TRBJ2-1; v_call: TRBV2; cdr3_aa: ASSPSSGSYNEQF
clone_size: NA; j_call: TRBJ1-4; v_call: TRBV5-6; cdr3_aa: ASSLSGNRLF
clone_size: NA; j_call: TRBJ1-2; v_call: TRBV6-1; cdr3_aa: ASSGTANYGYT
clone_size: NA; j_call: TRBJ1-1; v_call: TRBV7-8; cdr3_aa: ASSLRQMNTEAF
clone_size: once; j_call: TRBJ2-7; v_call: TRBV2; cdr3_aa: ASSGTGRTHEQY
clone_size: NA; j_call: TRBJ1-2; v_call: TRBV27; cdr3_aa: ASSLGVGVGYGYT
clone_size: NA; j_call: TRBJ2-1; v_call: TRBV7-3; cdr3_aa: ASSAPGGMQF
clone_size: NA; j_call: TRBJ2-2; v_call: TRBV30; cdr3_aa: AWSSLGGRAGELF
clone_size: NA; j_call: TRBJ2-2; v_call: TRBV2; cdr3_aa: ASRTSSGRTGELF
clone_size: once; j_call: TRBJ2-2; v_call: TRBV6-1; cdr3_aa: ASIRTGELF
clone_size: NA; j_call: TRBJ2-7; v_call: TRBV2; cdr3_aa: ASSWGGRRQAHEQY
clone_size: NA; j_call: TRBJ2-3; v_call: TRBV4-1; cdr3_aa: ASRGLDGTDTQY
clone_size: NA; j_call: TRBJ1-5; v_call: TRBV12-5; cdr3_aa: ASGLGGGHQPQH
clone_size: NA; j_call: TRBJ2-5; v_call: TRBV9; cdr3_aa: ASSGTGPQETQY
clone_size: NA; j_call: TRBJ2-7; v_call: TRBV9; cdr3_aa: ASSVNPGLAGNYEQY
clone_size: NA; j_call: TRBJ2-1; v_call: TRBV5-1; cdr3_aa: ASSSGLAGLNEQF
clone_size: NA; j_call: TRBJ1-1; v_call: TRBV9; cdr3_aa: ASSVAEATEAF
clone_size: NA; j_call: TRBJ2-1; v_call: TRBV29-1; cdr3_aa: SVARDGVLDEQF